One and the same sample provided the 26 T cell receptor beta chains below, sequenced in a study of T cell clones after liver transplantation. Clones were sequenced by immunoSEQ multiplex PCR, and TCRdb holds only the in-frame ones, with some missing. The sample includes around 100,000 clones, approximately 78% seen only once; the top ten take roughly 0.9%. Here the sequenced sample was CD4+ T cells from blood, taken before liver transplant. All receptors derive from a human donor who received a liver transplant.

V gene TRBV23-1 combines with J gene TRBJ2-6, with D possibly TRBD1 on 5 matching bases. TRBV23-1 is an ORF, with its function uncertain. V was trimmed by 3 bases and J by 1 base, leaving 16 bases between them. This CDR3 is built from 18 residues. The CDR3 here is CASSHCKDNKSGANVLTF. The CDR3 DNA reads as TGCGCCAGCAGTCACTGCAAGGACAATAAATCTGGGGCCAACGTCCTGACTTTC.

This chain joins TRBV10-3 and TRBJ1-2, with 10 nucleotides matching TRBD1. This CDR3 has 14 amino acids. Per the germline V gene, CDR1 is ENHRY and CDR2 is SYGVKD. V was pared by 4 bases and J by 7 bases, with 6 bases of the junction left unmatched. In DNA, the CDR3 is TGTGCCATCAGTGTGACAGGGGGCATAGGTGGCTACACCTTC. It translates to CAISVTGGIGGYTF.

DNA for the CDR3: TGTGCCAGTAGTATCCGAGCCGGGACTAGCGGTAATGAGCAGTTCTTC. Its protein is CASSIRAGTSGNEQFF. The chain uses TRBV19 and TRBJ2-1; 11 nucleotides line up with TRBD2. The CDR3 has 16 amino acids. Germline V gene data show CDR1 as LNHDA and CDR2 as SQIVND (reference sequence). V shed 3 bases, J shed 7 bases, and the junction held 8 bases outside the gene matches. Filled out from reference TRBV19 and TRBJ2-1, the complete variable domain reads DGGITQSPKYLFRKEGQNVTLSCEQNLNHDAMYWYRQDPGQGLRLIYYSQIVNDFQKGDIAEGYSVSREKKESFPLTVTSAQKNPTAFYLCASSIRAGTSGNEQFFGPGTRLTVL.

The chain couples TRBV4-1 to TRBJ1-4; 7 nucleotides match TRBD1. CDR3 length: 15 residues. V trimming: 4 bases; J trimming: 3 bases; junction bases outside the gene matches: 5. Germline V CDR1 and CDR2: MGHRA, YSYEKL. DNA for the CDR3: TGCGCCAGCAGCCCTAGGGACAGAGCTAATGAAAAACTGTTTTTT. This gives the protein CASSPRDRANEKLFF.

The chain has TRBV4-1 and TRBJ2-6; the D gene is possibly TRBD1 (7 bases). The germline V gene encodes CDR1 MGHRA and CDR2 YSYEKL. The CDR3 loop spans 16 amino acids. Deletions cut 3 bases from V and 4 bases from J, with 13 bases between. DNA of the CDR3: TGCGCCAGCAGCCATATCAGGGGGGAAGGGGCCAACGTCCTGACTTTC. Translated, it gives CASSHIRGEGANVLTF.

The chain employs TRBV7-7 and TRBJ1-1; tentative D call: TRBD1 (6 bases). The V gene's germline CDR1 is SSHAT and CDR2 FNYEAQ (reference sequence). V shed 6 bases and J shed 4 bases, with 12 bases lying between them. The CDR3 extends over 13 amino acids. The CDR3 sequence: CASSPTGLTEAFF. CDR3 nucleotides: TGTGCCAGCAGTCCGACAGGACTCACTGAAGCTTTCTTT.

This chain uses TRBV5-4 with TRBJ2-5; no firm D call. The CDR3 loop spans 13 amino acids. The germline gives CDR1 SGHNT, CDR2 YYREEE (reference sequence). Between the trimmed V and J ends, which lost 2 bases and 6 bases, there was a span of 11 bases. The CDR3 bases are TGTGCCAGCAGCTTCGTTGCGGAAAAGACCCAGTACTTC. The encoded protein is CASSFVAEKTQYF. Full variable domain (rest looked up from reference TRBV5-4 and TRBJ2-5): ETGVTQSPTHLIKTRGQQVTLRCSSQSGHNTVSWYQQALGQGPQFIFQYYREEENGRGNFPPRFSGLQFPNYSSELNVNALELDDSALYLCASSFVAEKTQYFGPGTRLLVL.

The chain employs TRBV28 and TRBJ2-7; 8 bases match TRBD1. This CDR3 spans 14 amino acids. J lost 9 bases, V lost 2 bases, and 9 bases had no gene match. Germline V gene data show CDR1 as MDHEN and CDR2 as SYDVKM. As DNA, the CDR3 is TGTGCCAGCAGTTTAAACCAGGGGGCAAGAGGGCAGTACTTC. Protein: CASSLNQGARGQYF.

The chain links TRBV19 to TRBJ2-5; 7 nucleotides line up with TRBD2. This CDR3 is built from 15 residues. The germline CDR1 and CDR2 sequences are LNHDA and SQIVND (reference sequence). V dropped 5 bases and J dropped 2; count of bases not matched to a gene: 8. The CDR3 sequence is CASSDGASGQETQYF. As DNA, the CDR3 is TGTGCCAGTAGTGATGGGGCTAGCGGACAAGAGACCCAGTACTTC.

The chain employs TRBV7-9 and TRBJ1-2; the D gene is possibly TRBD1 (6 bases). Per germline, CDR1 SEHNR and CDR2 FQNEAQ (reference sequence). The CDR3 has 14 amino acids. V was trimmed by 5 bases and J by 4 bases, leaving 14 bases between them. The CDR3 sequence: CASSRTGLTYGYTF. The CDR3 region has the DNA TGTGCCAGCAGCCGCACAGGGTTAACCTATGGCTACACCTTC.

V gene TRBV30 combines with J gene TRBJ1-4; D is uncertain. The CDR3 has 13 residues. V was pared by 4 bases and J by 4 bases, with 10 bases between. Germline assignment: CDR1 GTSNPN and CDR2 SVGIG (reference sequence). The CDR3 DNA sequence: TGTGCCTGGAACTACGGGGATAATGAAAAACTGTTTTTT. The encoded protein is CAWNYGDNEKLFF. Full variable domain (outside the CDR3, taken from reference TRBV30 and TRBJ1-4): SQTIHQWPATLVQPVGSPLSLECTVEGTSNPNLYWYRQAAGRGLQLLFYSVGIGQISSEVPQNLSASRPQDRQFILSSKKLLLSDSGFYLCAWNYGDNEKLFFGSGTQLSVL.

This rearrangement joins TRBV2 to TRBJ2-2; the D is unclear. The CDR3 length is 15 residues. Germline-derived CDR1 and CDR2 are SNHLY and FYNNEI. The germline V and J ends were trimmed by 8 bases and 0 bases, with 13 bases remaining between them. The CDR3 DNA sequence: TGTGCCAGCTGGGAAACAGCAACGAACACCGGGGAGCTGTTTTTT. Translation gives CASWETATNTGELFF.

CDR3 coding DNA: TGTGCCAGCAGTGGAGAAGGAAACACCATATATTTT. It specifies CASSGEGNTIYF. This sequence joins TRBV2 and TRBJ1-3; D call uncertain. The CDR3 is made up of 12 amino acids. With 4 bases removed from V and 4 bases from J, the gap between germline ends came to 5 bases. Germline V gene sequence: CDR1 SNHLY, CDR2 FYNNEI.

The gene calls are TRBV7-9 and TRBJ2-7; weak D call: TRBD1 (6 bases). The CDR3 runs to 15 residues. Per germline, CDR1 SEHNR and CDR2 FQNEAQ (reference sequence). Trimming took off 1 base at V and 0 bases at J, with 10 bases between the two ends. CDR3 nucleotide sequence: TGTGCCAGCAGCTTAGGAAGGACAGACTCCTACGAGCAGTACTTC. As protein: CASSLGRTDSYEQYF.

The CDR3 nucleotides are TGTGCCAGCAGCTTAAGGACGGGTCAGCCCCAGCATTTT. This gives the protein CASSLRTGQPQHF. The chain joins TRBV7-2 to TRBJ1-5; D is unresolved. V was shortened by 2 bases and J by 6 bases, with 8 bases between the two germline ends. The length of the CDR3 is 13 residues. Looked up from germline, CDR1 is SGHTA and CDR2 is FQGNSA.

The chain recombines TRBV29-1 with TRBJ2-7; the match to TRBD2 covers 10 bases. This CDR3 has 12 residues. V was clipped by 4 bases and J by 4 bases; unmatched bases: 1. Germline V CDR1 and CDR2: SQVTM, ANQGSEA. CDR3 loop: CSVVAGGYEQYF. CDR3 coding DNA: TGCAGCGTTGTAGCGGGAGGATACGAGCAGTACTTC.

The V and J genes are TRBV6-1 and TRBJ1-4, with D uncertain. The CDR3 runs 14 residues. Trimming left V 5 bases short and J 7 bases short, with 14 bases between. Looked up from germline, CDR1 is MNHNS and CDR2 is SASEGT. The CDR3 region has the DNA TGTGCCAGCAGTCAGCCTTTTCCTTCTGAAAAACTGTTTTTT. This encodes CASSQPFPSEKLFF.

V usage is TRBV7-9 and J usage is TRBJ2-1, with TRBD2 as a possible D gene (6 bases). The CDR3 extends over 16 amino acids. V gave up 5 bases and J gave up 0 bases, with 14 bases separating them. Germline lookup yields CDR1 SEHNR and CDR2 FQNEAQ (reference sequence). CDR3 loop: CASSPSATSSYNEQFF. Here the CDR3 DNA reads TGTGCCAGCAGCCCTAGCGCCACAAGCTCCTACAATGAGCAGTTCTTC.

This chain uses TRBV28 with TRBJ1-2; TRBD1 might be the D (6 bases). Germline assignment: CDR1 MDHEN and CDR2 SYDVKM. CDR3 length: 13 amino acids. The V and J ends lost 5 bases and 3 bases respectively, with 10 bases between them. The CDR3 loop is CASSVDSDYGYTF. CDR3 bases: TGTGCCAGCAGTGTGGACAGCGACTATGGCTACACCTTC.

V usage is TRBV5-8 and J usage is TRBJ1-5; D possibly corresponds to TRBD1 (5 bases). In germline, CDR1 is SGHTS, CDR2 YDEGEE. The germline V and J ends were trimmed by 4 bases and 3 bases, with 17 bases remaining between them. This CDR3 has 16 amino acids. CDR3 nucleotide sequence: TGTGCCAGCAGCCCCTATCCGGGACTCAACAATCAGCCCCAGCATTTT. Translation gives CASSPYPGLNNQPQHF.

This clone was recorded only once. V and J are TRBV14 and TRBJ1-5; D gene ambiguous. The CDR3 spans 13 residues. CDR1 and CDR2 (germline): SGHDN, FVKESK. Trimming removed 0 bases at V and 11 bases at J, with 11 bases between. The CDR3 reads CASSQDIASAQHF. CDR3 sequence (DNA): TGTGCCAGCAGCCAAGATATCGCCTCCGCCCAGCATTTT.

The chain couples TRBV5-1 to TRBJ2-7, with no clear D. CDR3 length: 15 amino acids. The germline CDR1 and CDR2 sequences are SGHRS and YFSETQ. Trimming removed 4 bases from V and 1 base from J, with 15 bases in between. The CDR3: CASSLLPSKSYEQYF. CDR3 DNA sequence: TGCGCCAGCAGCCTACTACCCTCAAAATCCTACGAGCAGTACTTC.

The J gene is TRBJ1-5, the V gene TRBV28; D gene uncertain. The CDR3 has 12 amino acids. CDR1 MDHEN and CDR2 SYDVKM come from the germline V gene. Trimming took 6 bases from V and 5 from J, leaving 8 bases between them. CDR3 sequence (DNA): TGTGCCAGCAGGGTTACCGATCAGCCCCAGCATTTT. It encodes CASRVTDQPQHF.

The chain recombines TRBV5-1 with TRBJ2-5, with no clear D. Trimming stripped 2 bases from V and 2 bases from J, with 7 bases between. This CDR3 region has 13 residues. Germline CDR1 reads SGHRS; CDR2 reads YFSETQ. The CDR3 region has the DNA TGCGCCAGCAGCTTTGGGTTACAAGAGACCCAGTACTTC. Translated, it gives CASSFGLQETQYF.

The gene calls are TRBV4-1 and TRBJ2-7, with a tentative D call TRBD2 (5 bases). V was pared by 0 bases and J by 2 bases, with 11 bases between. Germline loops: CDR1 MGHRA, CDR2 YSYEKL. The CDR3 is made up of 15 amino acids. The CDR3 DNA reads TGCGCCAGCAGCCAAGATTTCGAGGGAGCCTACGAGCAGTACTTC. Translating gives CASSQDFEGAYEQYF.

This clone occurred once. This rearrangement joins TRBV5-1 to TRBJ1-3, with D uncertain. Trimming pared 0 bases from V and 0 bases from J, leaving 7 bases between. The CDR3 has 15 amino acids. Germline CDR1 reads SGHRS; CDR2 reads YFSETQ. The CDR3 coding sequence is TGCGCCAGCAGCTTGGACGGGGACTCTGGAAACACCATATATTTT. This codes for CASSLDGDSGNTIYF.